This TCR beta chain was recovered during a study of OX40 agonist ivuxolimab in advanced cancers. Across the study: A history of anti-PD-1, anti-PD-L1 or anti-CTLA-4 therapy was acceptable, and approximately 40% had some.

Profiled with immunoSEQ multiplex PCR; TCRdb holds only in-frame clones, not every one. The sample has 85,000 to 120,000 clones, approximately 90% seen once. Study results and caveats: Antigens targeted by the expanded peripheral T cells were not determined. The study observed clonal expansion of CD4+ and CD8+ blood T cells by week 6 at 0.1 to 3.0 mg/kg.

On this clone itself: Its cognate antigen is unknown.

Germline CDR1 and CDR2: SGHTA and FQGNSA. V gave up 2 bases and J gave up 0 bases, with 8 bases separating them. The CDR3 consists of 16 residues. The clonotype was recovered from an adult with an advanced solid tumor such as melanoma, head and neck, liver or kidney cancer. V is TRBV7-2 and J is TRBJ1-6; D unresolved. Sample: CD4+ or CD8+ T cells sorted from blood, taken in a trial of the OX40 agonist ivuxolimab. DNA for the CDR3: TGTGCCAGCAGCTTACCGGGTCGCTCCTATAATTCACCCCTCCACTTT. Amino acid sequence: CASSLPGRSYNSPLHF.